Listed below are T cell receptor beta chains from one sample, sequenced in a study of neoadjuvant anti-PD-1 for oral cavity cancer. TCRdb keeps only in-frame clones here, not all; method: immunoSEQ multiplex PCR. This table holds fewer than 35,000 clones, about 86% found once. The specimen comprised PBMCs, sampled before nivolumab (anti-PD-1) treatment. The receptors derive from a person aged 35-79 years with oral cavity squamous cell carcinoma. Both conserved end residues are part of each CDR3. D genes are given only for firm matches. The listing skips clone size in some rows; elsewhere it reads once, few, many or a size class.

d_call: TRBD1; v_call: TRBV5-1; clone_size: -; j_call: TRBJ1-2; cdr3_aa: CASSPTLTGAYGYTF; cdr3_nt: TGCGCCAGCAGCCCTACCTTGACAGGGGCCTATGGCTACACCTTC
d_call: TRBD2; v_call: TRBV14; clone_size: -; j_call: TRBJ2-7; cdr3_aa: CASSQGLAGVWEQYF; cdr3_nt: TGTGCCAGCAGCCAAGGACTAGCGGGCGTCTGGGAGCAGTACTTC
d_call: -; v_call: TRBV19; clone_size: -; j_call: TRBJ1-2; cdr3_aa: CASSLRDRTYGYTF; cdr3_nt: TGTGCCAGTAGTCTGAGAGACAGAACGTATGGCTACACCTTC
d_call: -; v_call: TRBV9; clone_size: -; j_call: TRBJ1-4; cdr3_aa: CASSVAKGGKEKLFF; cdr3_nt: TGTGCCAGCAGCGTAGCAAAGGGTGGAAAGGAAAAACTGTTTTTT
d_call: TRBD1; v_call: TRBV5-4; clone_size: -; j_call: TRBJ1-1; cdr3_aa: CASRSQQGGTEAFF; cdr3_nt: TGTGCCAGCAGATCCCAGCAGGGGGGGACTGAAGCTTTCTTT
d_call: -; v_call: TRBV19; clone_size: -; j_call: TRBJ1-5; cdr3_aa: CASSMGAGAGNQPQHF; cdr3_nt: TGTGCCAGTAGTATGGGAGCGGGGGCCGGCAATCAGCCCCAGCATTTT
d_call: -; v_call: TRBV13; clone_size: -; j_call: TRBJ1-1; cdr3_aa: CASSSPGRNTEAFF; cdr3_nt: TGTGCCAGCAGCTCGCCGGGTCGGAACACTGAAGCTTTCTTT
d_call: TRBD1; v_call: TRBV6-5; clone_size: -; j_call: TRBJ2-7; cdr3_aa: CASSKDRGRYPYF; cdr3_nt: TGTGCCAGCAGTAAGGACAGGGGAAGGTATCCGTACTTC
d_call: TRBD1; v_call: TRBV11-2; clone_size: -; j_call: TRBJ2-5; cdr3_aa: CASSFTTGQGQETQYF; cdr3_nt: TGTGCCAGCAGCTTCACTACCGGACAGGGGCAAGAGACCCAGTACTTC
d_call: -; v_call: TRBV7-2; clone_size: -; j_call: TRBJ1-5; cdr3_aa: CASSLVEVRQPQHF; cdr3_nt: TGTGCCAGCAGCTTAGTTGAGGTGAGGCAGCCCCAGCATTTT
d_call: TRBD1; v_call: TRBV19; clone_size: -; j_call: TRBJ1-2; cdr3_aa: CASSIGGTGKGYTF; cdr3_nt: TGTGCCAGTAGTATTGGAGGGACAGGGAAAGGCTACACCTTC
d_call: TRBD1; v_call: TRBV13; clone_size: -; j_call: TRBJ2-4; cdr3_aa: CASSLQPGQGVQAKNIQYF; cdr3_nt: TGTGCCAGCAGCTTACAACCTGGACAGGGAGTTCAGGCCAAAAACATTCAGTACTTC
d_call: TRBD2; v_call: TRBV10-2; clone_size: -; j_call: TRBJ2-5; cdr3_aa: CASSELAGDQETQYF; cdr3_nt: TGCGCCAGCAGTGAGCTAGCGGGGGACCAAGAGACCCAGTACTTC
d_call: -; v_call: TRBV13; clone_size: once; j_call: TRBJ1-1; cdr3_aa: CASSLLGAPEAFF; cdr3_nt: TGTGCCAGCAGCTTGTTAGGGGCTCCTGAAGCTTTCTTT
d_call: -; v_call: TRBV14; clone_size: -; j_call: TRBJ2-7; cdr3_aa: CASSQGGMRVEMKYF; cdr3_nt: TGTGCCAGCAGCCAAGGGGGCATGCGGGTTGAAATGAAGTACTTC
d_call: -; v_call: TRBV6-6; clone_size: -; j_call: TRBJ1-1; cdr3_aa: CASTQGVFTEAFF; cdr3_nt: TGTGCCAGCACTCAGGGTGTATTCACTGAAGCTTTCTTT
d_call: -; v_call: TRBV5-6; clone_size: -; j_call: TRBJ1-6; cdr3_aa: CASSLMNDSPLHF; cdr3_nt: TGTGCCAGCAGCTTAATGAATGATTCACCCCTCCACTTT
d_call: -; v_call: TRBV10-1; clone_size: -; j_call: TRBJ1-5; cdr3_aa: CASSEQGNQPQHF; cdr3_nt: TGCGCCAGCAGTGAGCAGGGGAATCAGCCCCAGCATTTT
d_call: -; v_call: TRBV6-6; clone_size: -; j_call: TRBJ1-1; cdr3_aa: CASSHQIRTNTEAFF; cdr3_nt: TGTGCCAGCAGCCATCAAATCCGGACGAACACTGAAGCTTTCTTT
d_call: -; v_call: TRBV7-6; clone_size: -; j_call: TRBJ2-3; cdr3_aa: CASSRGWSDTDTQYF; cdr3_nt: TGTGCCAGCAGCCGAGGGTGGTCAGACACAGATACGCAGTATTTT
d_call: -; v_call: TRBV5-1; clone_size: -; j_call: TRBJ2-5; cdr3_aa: CASSLGGQAGETQYF; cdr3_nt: TGCGCCAGCAGCTTGGGTGGACAGGCGGGGGAGACCCAGTACTTC
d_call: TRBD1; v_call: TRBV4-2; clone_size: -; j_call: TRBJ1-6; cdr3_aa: CASSQDIGQGGNSPLHF; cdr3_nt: TGTGCCAGCAGCCAAGACATCGGACAGGGGGGGAATTCACCCCTCCACTTT
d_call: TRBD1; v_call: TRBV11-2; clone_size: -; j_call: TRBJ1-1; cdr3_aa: CASSPPGQVNTEAFF; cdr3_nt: TGTGCCAGCAGCCCTCCGGGACAGGTGAACACTGAAGCTTTCTTT
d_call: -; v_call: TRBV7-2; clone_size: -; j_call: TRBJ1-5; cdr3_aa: CASSFPGFQPQHF; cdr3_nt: TGTGCCAGCAGCTTCCCAGGGTTTCAGCCCCAGCATTTT
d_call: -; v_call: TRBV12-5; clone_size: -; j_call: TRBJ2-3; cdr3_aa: CASGLVPTDTQYF; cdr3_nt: TGTGCTAGTGGTTTGGTACCGACAGATACGCAGTATTTT
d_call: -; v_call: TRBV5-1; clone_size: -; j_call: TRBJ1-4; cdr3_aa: CASRAGTNEKLFF; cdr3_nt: TGCGCCAGCAGGGCGGGGACTAATGAAAAACTGTTTTTT
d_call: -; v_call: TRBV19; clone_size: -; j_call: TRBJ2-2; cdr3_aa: CASSIQLSNTGELFF; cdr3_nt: TGTGCCAGTAGTATACAACTTTCGAACACCGGGGAGCTGTTTTTT
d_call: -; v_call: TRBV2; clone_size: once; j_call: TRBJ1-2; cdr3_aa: CASGGGKLDGYTF; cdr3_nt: TGTGCCAGCGGGGGGGGAAAACTAGATGGCTACACCTTC
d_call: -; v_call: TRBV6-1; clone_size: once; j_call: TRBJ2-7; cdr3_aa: CASSERDGSSYEQYF; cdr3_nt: TGTGCCAGCAGTGAAAGGGACGGCAGCTCCTACGAGCAGTACTTC
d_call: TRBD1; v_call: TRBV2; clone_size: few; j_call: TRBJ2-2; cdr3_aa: CASSRDRLTGELFF; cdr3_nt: TGTGCCAGCAGTCGGGACAGACTCACCGGGGAGCTGTTTTTT
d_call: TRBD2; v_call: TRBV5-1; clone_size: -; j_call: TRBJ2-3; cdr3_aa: CASNEAGGPSPTQYF; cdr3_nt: TGCGCCAGCAACGAAGCGGGGGGGCCATCCCCTACGCAGTATTTT
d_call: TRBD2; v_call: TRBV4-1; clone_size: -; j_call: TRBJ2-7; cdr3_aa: CASSQVSGSSYEQYF; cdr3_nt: TGCGCCAGCAGCCAAGTTAGCGGGAGCTCCTACGAGCAGTACTTC
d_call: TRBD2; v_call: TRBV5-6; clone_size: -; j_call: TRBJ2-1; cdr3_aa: CASSLLAGGNEQFF; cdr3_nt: TGTGCCAGCAGCTTACTAGCGGGGGGGAATGAGCAGTTCTTC
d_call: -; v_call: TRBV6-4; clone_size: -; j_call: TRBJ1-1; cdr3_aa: CASSEARHTEAFF; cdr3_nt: TGTGCCAGCAGTGAAGCCCGACACACTGAAGCTTTCTTT
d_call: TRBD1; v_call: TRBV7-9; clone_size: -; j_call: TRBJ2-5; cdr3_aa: CASSRDRGLEETQYF; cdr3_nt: TGTGCCAGCAGCCGGGACAGGGGGCTGGAAGAGACCCAGTACTTC
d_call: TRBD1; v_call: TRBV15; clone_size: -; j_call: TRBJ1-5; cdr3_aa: CATSEEGQGSNQPQHF; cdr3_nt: TGTGCCACCAGCGAAGAAGGACAGGGGAGCAATCAGCCCCAGCATTTT
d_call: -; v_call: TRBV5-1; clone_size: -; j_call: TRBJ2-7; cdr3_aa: CASSRRQEGEQYF; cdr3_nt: TGCGCCAGCAGTCGGAGACAGGAGGGCGAGCAGTACTTC
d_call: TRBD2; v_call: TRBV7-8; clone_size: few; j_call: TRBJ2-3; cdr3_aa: CASSPGLAGGRSTDTQYF; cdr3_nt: TGTGCCAGCAGCCCAGGACTAGCGGGGGGGCGGAGCACAGATACGCAGTATTTT
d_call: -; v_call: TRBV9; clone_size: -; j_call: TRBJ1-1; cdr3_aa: CASSRGWGRGTEAFF; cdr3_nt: TGTGCCAGCAGCCGGGGTTGGGGGAGGGGCACTGAAGCTTTCTTT
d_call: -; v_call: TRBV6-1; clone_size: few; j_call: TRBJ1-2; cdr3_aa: CASSEYPGRNTF; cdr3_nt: TGTGCCAGCAGTGAATACCCAGGCAGAAACACCTTC
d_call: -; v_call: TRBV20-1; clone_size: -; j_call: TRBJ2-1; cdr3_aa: CSVMRGREQFF; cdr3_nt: TGCAGTGTTATGAGGGGGAGGGAGCAGTTCTTC
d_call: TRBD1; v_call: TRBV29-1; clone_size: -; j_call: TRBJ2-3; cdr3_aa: CSVDRPGQGQYF; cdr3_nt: TGCAGCGTTGACCGTCCGGGACAGGGACAGTATTTT
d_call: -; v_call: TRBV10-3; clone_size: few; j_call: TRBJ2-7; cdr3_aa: CAISESGTVGEQYF; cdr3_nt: TGTGCCATCAGTGAGTCGGGGACGGTGGGCGAGCAGTACTTC
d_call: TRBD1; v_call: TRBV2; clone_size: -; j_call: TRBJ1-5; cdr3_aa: CASSTRDRNQPQHF; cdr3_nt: TGTGCCAGCAGTACCCGGGACAGGAATCAGCCCCAGCATTTT
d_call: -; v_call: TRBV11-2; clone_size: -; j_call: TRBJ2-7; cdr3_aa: CASSIGRRSSYEQYF; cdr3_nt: TGTGCCAGCAGCATCGGACGTAGGAGCTCCTACGAGCAGTACTTC
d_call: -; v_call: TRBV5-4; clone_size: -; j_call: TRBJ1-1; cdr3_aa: CASSFTGGDTEAFF; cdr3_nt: TGTGCCAGCAGCTTTACCGGGGGGGACACTGAAGCTTTCTTT
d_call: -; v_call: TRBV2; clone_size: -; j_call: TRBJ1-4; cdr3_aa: CASSHRDGANEKLFF; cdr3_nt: TGTGCCAGCAGTCACCGGGACGGAGCTAATGAAAAACTGTTTTTT
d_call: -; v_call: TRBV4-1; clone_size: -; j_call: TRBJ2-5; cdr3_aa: CASSQDPGQAWETQYF; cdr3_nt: TGCGCCAGCAGCCAAGATCCGGGGCAGGCCTGGGAGACCCAGTACTTC
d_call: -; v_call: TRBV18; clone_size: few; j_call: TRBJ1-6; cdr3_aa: CASSDGPVNSPLHF; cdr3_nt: TGTGCCAGCTCGGATGGACCAGTGAATTCACCCCTCCACTTT
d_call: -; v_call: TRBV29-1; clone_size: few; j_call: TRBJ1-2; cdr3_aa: CSVAEGGGYTF; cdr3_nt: TGCAGCGTTGCTGAGGGGGGCGGCTACACCTTC
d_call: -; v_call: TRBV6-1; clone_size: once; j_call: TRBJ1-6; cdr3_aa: CASRRTDASPLHF; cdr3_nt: TGTGCCAGCAGAAGGACAGACGCTTCACCCCTCCACTTT
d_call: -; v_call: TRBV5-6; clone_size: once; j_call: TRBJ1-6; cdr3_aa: CASNLRGYSPLHF; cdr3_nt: TGTGCCAGCAATCTAAGGGGATATTCACCCCTCCACTTT
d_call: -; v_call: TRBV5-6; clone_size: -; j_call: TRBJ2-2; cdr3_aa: CASSLWRRGGELFF; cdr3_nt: TGTGCCAGCAGCTTGTGGAGGAGGGGCGGGGAGCTGTTTTTT